This T cell receptor beta chain was recovered during a study of blood T cell repertoires in COVID-19. Overall study context: Acute and convalescent COVID-19 specimens originated in the United States, Italy and Spain. Sources were T cells, B-cell-depleted T cells, or PBMCs; the material itself was cDNA or gDNA.

Authors' processing steps: Estimates of nucleated cell counts were drawn from the amplification of reference gene primers. Some clones are missing from TCRdb's copy, which holds only in-frame ones; the method was immunoSEQ multiplex PCR. For V, J and clone size, that table is used; D and trimming come from the DNA. The sample has approximately 110,000 clones, around 84% seen once. The germline V gene encodes CDR1 MNHEY and CDR2 SMNVEV (reference sequence). The V segment lost 3 bases and the J segment 13 bases; nucleotides outside the gene matches: 8. This CDR3 is 12 amino acids long. The specimen sequenced was peripheral blood. This rearrangement joins TRBV27 to TRBJ1-1, with 7 nucleotides matching TRBD1. This sequence was found in a human donor in a cohort sampled during active COVID-19. DNA of the CDR3: TGTGCCAGCAGTTTGACCTTCGGACAGGTTTTCTTT. Translating gives CASSLTFGQVFF.